A single sample is the source of the 9 T cell receptor beta chains below, sequenced in a study of cytomegalovirus exposure and HLA in healthy donors. The PCR had 60 Vbeta and 13 Jbeta primers. Profiling relied on immunoSEQ multiplex PCR, and the TCRdb table lists in-frame clones only, not all of them. The data show 75,000 to 100,000 clones, 7.6% seen once. Sequenced material: PBMCs. These receptors came from a man aged 45-65 years in good health and CMV-seronegative.

The J gene is TRBJ1-4, the V gene TRBV30; possible D gene TRBD1, 6 bases. CDR1 is GTSNPN and CDR2 is SVGIG in the germline V gene (reference sequence). The CDR3 has 13 residues. The CDR3 DNA sequence: TGTGGGTTTTTGGGGGCGGCTAATGAAAAACTGTTTTTT. It is translated as CGFLGAANEKLFF.

The CDR3 sequence: CASSPGLNTEAFF. In DNA, the CDR3 is TGTGCCAGCTCACCGGGGCTGAACACTGAAGCTTTCTTT. V usage is TRBV18 and J usage is TRBJ1-1; D is perhaps TRBD1 (5 bases). The germline V gene has CDR1 KGHSH and CDR2 LQKENI. This CDR3 has 13 amino acids. The V end lost 3 bases, the J end lost 0 bases, and 5 bases lay between the germline ends.

The table lists this clone with a few counts. The V call is TRBV28, the J call TRBJ2-7; D perhaps matches TRBD2 (5 bases). CDR1 and CDR2 from the germline V gene are MDHEN and SYDVKM. The CDR3 is 13 residues long. The V and J ends lost 5 bases and 4 bases respectively, with 12 bases between them. The CDR3 protein is CASSGIANYEQYF. The DNA for the CDR3 is TGTGCCAGCAGTGGAATAGCGAATTACGAGCAGTACTTC.

This clone was counted between two and nine times. The genes are TRBV4-1 and TRBJ2-4; TRBD2 matches 9 bases. This CDR3 contains 16 residues. Germline V gene lookup returns CDR1 MGHRA and CDR2 YSYEKL. V shed 4 bases, J shed 6 bases, and the junction held 10 bases outside the gene matches. The CDR3 protein is CASSPTPASGINIQYF. The CDR3 region has the DNA TGCGCCAGCAGCCCGACCCCCGCTAGCGGGATAAACATTCAGTACTTC.

This clone has more than one count but fewer than ten. The chain couples TRBV5-1 to TRBJ1-2, with a tentative D call TRBD1 (6 bases). V gave up 5 bases and J gave up 3 bases, with 11 bases separating them. The CDR3 extends over 13 amino acids. In germline, CDR1 is SGHRS, CDR2 YFSETQ. The CDR3 loop is CASRLQGDYGYTF. Written as DNA, the CDR3 is TGCGCCAGCAGGCTACAGGGTGACTATGGCTACACCTTC.

This chain connects TRBV5-4 to TRBJ2-1, with 9 nucleotides matching TRBD2. The CDR3 is made up of 15 amino acids. The germline V gene encodes CDR1 SGHNT and CDR2 YYREEE (reference sequence). V was clipped by 4 bases and J by 5 bases; unmatched bases: 7. Here the CDR3 reads CASSPAGGRHNEQFF. The CDR3, as DNA: TGTGCCAGCAGCCCTGCGGGAGGGCGGCACAATGAGCAGTTCTTC.

V usage is TRBV5-1 and J usage is TRBJ2-3; 9 bases match TRBD2. Trimming removed 0 bases from V and 4 bases from J; junction bases left unmatched: 6. The germline V gene encodes CDR1 SGHRS and CDR2 YFSETQ. The CDR3 has 16 amino acids. CDR3 coding DNA: TGCGCCAGCAGCTTGGATGCGGGGGGGATCCCAGATACGCAGTATTTT. The encoded protein is CASSLDAGGIPDTQYF.

This clone was observed a handful of times. V gene TRBV5-1 combines with J gene TRBJ1-1, with 8 bases matching TRBD1. CDR1 SGHRS and CDR2 YFSETQ come from the germline V gene. V lost 4 bases to trimming and J lost 9 bases; unmatched junction nucleotides: 14. The length of the CDR3 is 15 residues. Here the CDR3 reads CASSTDGQGNIKAFF. The CDR3 bases are TGCGCCAGCAGCACCGACGGACAGGGAAACATTAAAGCTTTCTTT. Based on the CDR3 plus reference TRBV5-1 and TRBJ1-1, the full variable domain is KAGVTQTPRYLIKTRGQQVTLSCSPISGHRSVSWYQQTPGQGLQFLFEYFSETQRNKGNFPGRFSGRQFSNSRSEMNVSTLELGDSALYLCASSTDGQGNIKAFFGQGTRLTVV.

The table lists this clone with a few counts. V is TRBV5-6 and J is TRBJ1-5; D might be TRBD1 (6 bases). Between the trimmed V and J ends, which lost 2 bases and 4 bases, there was a span of 13 bases. Germline CDR1 reads SGHDT; CDR2 reads YYEEEE. The CDR3 runs 15 residues. The CDR3 is CASSFWGLQNQPQHF. DNA for the CDR3: TGTGCCAGCAGCTTTTGGGGGCTTCAAAATCAGCCCCAGCATTTT.